Listed here are 7 T cell receptor beta chains from one sample, sequenced in a study of blood T cell dynamics during melanoma immunotherapy. Produced via immunoSEQ multiplex PCR; TCRdb's table is partial and in-frame only. The data contain approximately 4,700 clones, about four fifths of them seen just once; the ten biggest clones take up over 45%. The time point here: week 3, after first cycle of checkpoint inhibitor. The input for sequencing was blood, taken from a patient treated with checkpoint blockade. The source is a human donor with melanoma.

V is TRBV11-2 and J is TRBJ2-1; D unclear. Germline V gene data show CDR1 as SGHAT and CDR2 as FQNNGV. CDR3 length: 11 amino acids. V was clipped by 2 bases and J by 9 bases, with 5 bases between them. The CDR3: CASSLIGEQFF. CDR3 bases: TGTGCCAGCAGCTTAATCGGTGAGCAGTTCTTC.

V is TRBV6-1 and J is TRBJ1-2; D gene ambiguous. The CDR3 is 13 residues long. The germline V gene encodes CDR1 MNHNS and CDR2 SASEGT. Trimming left V 1 base short and J 5 bases short, with 8 bases between. The CDR3 DNA sequence: TGTGCCAGCAGTGAAGGTCCCAGTTATGGCTACACCTTC. Translating gives CASSEGPSYGYTF.

V gene TRBV10-3 combines with J gene TRBJ2-1; D may match TRBD1 or TRBD2 (7 bases each). The CDR3 contains 16 residues. The germline gives CDR1 ENHRY, CDR2 SYGVKD. Trimming took 10 bases from V and 2 from J, leaving 21 bases between them. The CDR3 bases are TGTGCCACCCAGCAGGGGGGGCTAGCCACCTACAATGAGCAGTTCTTC. Translation: CATQQGGLATYNEQFF.

The chain is built from TRBV7-3 and TRBJ2-5; 10 positions agree with TRBD2. V lost 2 bases and J lost 1; bases outside the gene matches: 1. The CDR3 consists of 15 residues. Per germline, CDR1 SGHTA and CDR2 FQGTGA. The CDR3 sequence: CASSLVAGGQETQYF. CDR3 nucleotides: TGTGCCAGCAGCTTAGTAGCGGGGGGCCAAGAGACCCAGTACTTC.

This rearrangement joins TRBV6-4 to TRBJ2-2, with 8 bases that match TRBD1. CDR1 MRHNA and CDR2 SNTAGT come from the germline V gene. This CDR3 region has 15 residues. Trimming at V came to 6 bases and at J to 1 base, leaving 4 bases not matched to a gene. This CDR3 reads CASRAGTGNTGELFF. In DNA, the CDR3 is TGTGCCAGCAGAGCCGGGACAGGGAACACCGGGGAGCTGTTTTTT.

This clone came up once. This rearrangement joins TRBV11-3 to TRBJ1-1, with TRBD1 matching 9 bases. Germline CDR1 SGHNT, CDR2 YENEEA. V lost 3 bases, J lost 5 bases, and 4 bases stayed unmatched. This CDR3 has 14 amino acids. For the CDR3, the DNA is TGTGCCAGCAGCTTGGGGACAGGGTCTACTGAAGCTTTCTTT. Its translation: CASSLGTGSTEAFF. Full variable domain (outside the CDR3, taken from reference TRBV11-3 and TRBJ1-1): EAGVVQSPRYKIIEKKQPVAFWCNPISGHNTLYWYLQNLGQGPELLIRYENEEAVDDSQLPKDRFSAERLKGVDSTLKIQPAELGDSAVYLCASSLGTGSTEAFFGQGTRLTVV.

The V and J genes are TRBV14 and TRBJ2-1; tentative D call: TRBD2 (5 bases). Trimming pared 1 base from V and 8 bases from J, leaving 15 bases between. Germline V gene lookup returns CDR1 SGHDN and CDR2 FVKESK. The CDR3 contains 15 residues. The CDR3 region is CASSQALLSGHEQFF. The CDR3 DNA follows: TGTGCCAGCAGCCAAGCCCTTCTAAGCGGCCATGAGCAGTTCTTC.